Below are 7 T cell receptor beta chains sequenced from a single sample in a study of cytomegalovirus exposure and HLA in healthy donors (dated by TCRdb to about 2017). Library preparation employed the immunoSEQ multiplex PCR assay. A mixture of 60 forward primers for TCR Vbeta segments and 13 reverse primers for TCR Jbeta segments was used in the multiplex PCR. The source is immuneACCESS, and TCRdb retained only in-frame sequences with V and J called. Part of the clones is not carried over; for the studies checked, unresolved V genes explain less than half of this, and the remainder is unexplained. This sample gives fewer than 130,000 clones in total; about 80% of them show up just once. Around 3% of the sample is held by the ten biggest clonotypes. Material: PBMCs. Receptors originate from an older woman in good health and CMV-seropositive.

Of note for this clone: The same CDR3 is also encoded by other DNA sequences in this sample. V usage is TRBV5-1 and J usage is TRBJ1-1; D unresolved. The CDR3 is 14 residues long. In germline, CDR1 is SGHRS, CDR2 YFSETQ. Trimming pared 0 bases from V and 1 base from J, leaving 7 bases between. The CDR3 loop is CASSLGRENTEAFF. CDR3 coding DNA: TGCGCCAGCAGCTTGGGTCGGGAGAACACTGAAGCTTTCTTT.

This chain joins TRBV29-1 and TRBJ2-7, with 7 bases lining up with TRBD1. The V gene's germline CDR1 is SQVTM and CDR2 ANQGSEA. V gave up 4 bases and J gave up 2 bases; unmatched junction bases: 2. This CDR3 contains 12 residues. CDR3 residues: CSVVTGAYEQYF. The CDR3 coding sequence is TGCAGCGTTGTCACAGGGGCCTACGAGCAGTACTTC.

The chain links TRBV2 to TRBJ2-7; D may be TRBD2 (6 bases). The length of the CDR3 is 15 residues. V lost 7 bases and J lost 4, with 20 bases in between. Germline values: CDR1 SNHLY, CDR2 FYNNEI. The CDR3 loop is CASTWVLAETYEQYF. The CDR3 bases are TGTGCCAGCACCTGGGTTTTAGCGGAGACGTACGAGCAGTACTTC.

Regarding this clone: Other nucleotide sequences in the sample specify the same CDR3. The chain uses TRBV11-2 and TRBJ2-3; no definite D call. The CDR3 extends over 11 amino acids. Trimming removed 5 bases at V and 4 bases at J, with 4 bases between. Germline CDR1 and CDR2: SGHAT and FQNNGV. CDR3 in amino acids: CASSPADTQYF. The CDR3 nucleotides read TGTGCCAGCAGCCCGGCAGATACGCAGTATTTT.

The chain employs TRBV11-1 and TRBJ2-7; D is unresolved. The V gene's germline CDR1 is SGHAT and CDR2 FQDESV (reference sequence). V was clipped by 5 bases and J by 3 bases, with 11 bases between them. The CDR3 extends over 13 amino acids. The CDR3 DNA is TGTGCCAGCAGCCCCAGATCCCGCTACGAGCAGTACTTC. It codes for CASSPRSRYEQYF.

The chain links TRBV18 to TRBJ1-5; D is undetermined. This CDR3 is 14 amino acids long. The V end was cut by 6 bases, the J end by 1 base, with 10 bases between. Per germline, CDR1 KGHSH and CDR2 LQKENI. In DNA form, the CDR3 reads TGTGCCAGCTCTTCCCTCGGGAGCAATCAGCCCCAGCATTTT. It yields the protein CASSSLGSNQPQHF.

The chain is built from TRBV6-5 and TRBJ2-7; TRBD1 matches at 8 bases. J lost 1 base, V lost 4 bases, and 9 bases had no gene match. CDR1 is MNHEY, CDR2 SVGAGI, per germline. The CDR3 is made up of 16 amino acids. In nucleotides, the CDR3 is TGTGCCAGCAGTTCCCATGGACAGGGTTGGTCCTACGAGCAGTACTTC. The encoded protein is CASSSHGQGWSYEQYF.